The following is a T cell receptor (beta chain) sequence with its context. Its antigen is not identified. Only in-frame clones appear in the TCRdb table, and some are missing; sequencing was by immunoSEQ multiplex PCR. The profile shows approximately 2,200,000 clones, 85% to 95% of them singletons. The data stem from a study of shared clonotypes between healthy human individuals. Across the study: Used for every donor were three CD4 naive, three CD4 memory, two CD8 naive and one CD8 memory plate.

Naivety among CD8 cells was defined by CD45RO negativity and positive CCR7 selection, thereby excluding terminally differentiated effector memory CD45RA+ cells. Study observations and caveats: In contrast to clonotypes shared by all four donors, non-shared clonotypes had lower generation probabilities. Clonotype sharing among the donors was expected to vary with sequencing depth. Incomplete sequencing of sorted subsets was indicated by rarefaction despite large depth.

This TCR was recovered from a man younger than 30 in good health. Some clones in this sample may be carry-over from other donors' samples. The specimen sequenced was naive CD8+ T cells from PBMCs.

CDR3 nucleotides: TGTGCCAGCCGTGGACTAGCGGGAGGCGCGAACACCGGGGAGCTGTTTTTT. Encoded protein: CASRGLAGGANTGELFF. The genes are TRBV5-8 and TRBJ2-2, with 14 bases aligning to TRBD2. V was clipped by 7 bases and J by 0 bases; unmatched bases: 5. Germline V gene sequence: CDR1 SGHTS, CDR2 YDEGEE. This CDR3 has 17 amino acids.